This T cell receptor (beta chain) was found in a study of CD8 T cells in Susac syndrome. Across the study: Patients with Susac syndrome were therapy-naive, on corticosteroids, or on intravenous immunoglobulin alone at blood draw.

It was with random hexamers that about 0.45 to 1 ug RNA was reverse transcribed. Amplification of TCR beta CDR3 across 54 Vbeta and 13 Jbeta was performed with immunoSEQ multiplex PCR. TCRdb re-derived calls from the immunoSEQ multiplex PCR reads in MiXCR, one entry per CDR3 protein. The sample records fewer than 90,000 distinct CDR3 sequences, 94% being singletons. Findings and limits, study-wide: Susac-specific public clones numbered 15 to 20 in total CD8+ repertoires (and 4 or 5 in CD8+ TEMRA repertoires).

For this clonotype: Its cognate antigen is unknown.

The specimen sequenced was CD8+ T cells from PBMCs. The TCR comes from a human donor with Susac syndrome.

The CDR3 DNA reads TGTGCCAGTAGTATCGACGGGATGTACCAAGAGACCCAGTACTTC. This translates into CASSIDGMYQETQYF. The chain joins TRBV19 to TRBJ2-5, with D possibly TRBD2 on 5 matching bases. Looked up from germline, CDR1 is LNHDA and CDR2 is SQIVND (reference sequence). V was cut by 3 bases and J by 0 bases, with 11 bases left in between. This CDR3 has 15 residues.